The table lists the clone carrying this TCR beta chain with many counts. Its antigen is currently unknown. This entry belongs to a study of breast tumors, draining lymph nodes, adjacent tissues. Whole-study results and caveats: Luminal-like breast cancer showed significantly greater tumor-nontumor repertoire similarity than basal-like breast cancer did.

Samples came from axillary lymph nodes draining the breast cancer. Each CDR3 protein is one row after TCRdb ran MiXCR on the multiplex PCR reads. This table has some 170,000 distinct CDR3 sequences, about 30% appearing once. This CDR3 comprises 13 residues. V was cut by 6 bases and J by 4 bases, with 12 bases left in between. Germline assignment: CDR1 SEHNR and CDR2 FQNEAQ (reference sequence). V and J are TRBV7-9 and TRBJ1-2; the D is unclear. The receptor was derived from a female donor with breast cancer. Some clones in this sample may be carry-over from other donors' samples. Specimen: axillary lymph node tissue. CDR3 sequence reads: CASSPGEAYGYTF. CDR3 sequence (DNA): TGTGCCAGCAGTCCCGGGGAGGCCTATGGCTACACCTTC.